These T cell receptor beta chains were read from a single sample in a study of beta chain features in type 1 diabetes. The assay was immunoSEQ multiplex PCR, and TCRdb's table has in-frame clones only and misses some. The data hold hundreds of thousands of clones, with more than 12% observed a single time. The sample taken for sequencing was naive CD4+ T cells from blood. All receptors come from a man in his late teens or twenties with type 1 diabetes. Each CDR3 is given with its conserved first and last residue. A D gene is named only where the DNA matches it firmly. Clone size is not always given. Where it is, it says once, few, many or a class for expanded clones.

few	13	NA	TRBV30	TRBJ1-1	TGTGCCTGGTTCCGACCAGCGAACACTGAAGCTTTCTTT	CAWFRPANTEAFF
few	18	TRBD2	TRBV7-9	TRBJ2-1	TGTGCCAGCAGCCCCCCACTAGCGAGGGGTCAAGGATACAATGAGCAGTTCTTC	CASSPPLARGQGYNEQFF
NA	14	TRBD2	TRBV2	TRBJ2-3	TGTGCCAGCCGACTAGCGGGAGCCTCAGATACGCAGTATTTT	CASRLAGASDTQYF
few	14	NA	TRBV7-2	TRBJ2-7	TGTGCCAGCAGCTCCCCCAGGGAAGCCTACGAGCAGTACTTC	CASSSPREAYEQYF
few	12	NA	TRBV5-4	TRBJ2-7	TGTGCCAGCAGCTTATGGGGCAACGAGCAGTACTTC	CASSLWGNEQYF
few	15	NA	TRBV6-5	TRBJ2-7	TGTGCCAGCAGTTACGCGGCGGGCCTCTCCTACGAGCAGTACTTC	CASSYAAGLSYEQYF
few	14	NA	TRBV7-9	TRBJ2-7	TGTGCCAGCAGCTTAATTAACAGATCCTACGAGCAGTACTTC	CASSLINRSYEQYF
NA	16	NA	TRBV7-9	TRBJ2-2	TGTGCCAGCAGCGGTGGTGTGAACAGGGATACCGGGGAGCTGTTTTTT	CASSGGVNRDTGELFF
few	11	NA	TRBV4-3	TRBJ2-5	TGCGCCAGCCATTTAAGTGAGACCCAGTACTTC	CASHLSETQYF
few	14	NA	TRBV7-3	TRBJ1-2	TGTGCCAGCAGCCTATCCCAGGGCCCCTTTGACTACACCTTC	CASSLSQGPFDYTF
few	16	NA	TRBV2	TRBJ2-7	TGTGCCAGCAGTGTTTCCCGGCGGGCCAGCTCCTACGAGCAGTACTTC	CASSVSRRASSYEQYF
NA	12	NA	TRBV2	TRBJ1-1	TGTGCCAGCAGTGTAGGGAACACTGAAGCTTTCTTT	CASSVGNTEAFF
NA	12	NA	TRBV29-1	TRBJ1-5	TGCAGCGTTTCAGGGTTCGGGCAGCCCCAGCATTTT	CSVSGFGQPQHF
few	15	NA	TRBV23-1	TRBJ2-5	TGCGCCAGCAGTCTGAGCCGGGGTATTTTGGAGACCCAGTACTTC	CASSLSRGILETQYF
NA	13	NA	TRBV18	TRBJ2-7	TGTGCCAGCTCATCGGCTAGCGAATACGAGCAGTACTTC	CASSSASEYEQYF
once	14	NA	TRBV9	TRBJ2-7	TGTGCCAGCAGCGTAGGGACAGTCTCCTACGAGCAGTACTTC	CASSVGTVSYEQYF
NA	13	NA	TRBV19	TRBJ2-2	TGTGCCAGTAGTACCGGGGTTACCGGGGAGCTGTTTTTT	CASSTGVTGELFF
NA	15	NA	TRBV5-6	TRBJ2-5	TGTGCCAGCGGGAGGAGAAGAGGGCACCAAGAGACCCAGTACTTC	CASGRRRGHQETQYF
few	16	TRBD2	TRBV4-2	TRBJ2-1	TGTGCCAGCAGCCAAGATTTAGCGGGGGGGGACAATGAGCAGTTCTTC	CASSQDLAGGDNEQFF
NA	12	TRBD2	TRBV29-1	TRBJ2-3	TGCGCCGGGACTAGCGGGAGTGGTACGCAGTATTTT	CAGTSGSGTQYF
few	16	TRBD2	TRBV30	TRBJ2-3	TGTGCCGCCGAAAACCACAACGGAGGGAGGGGATCTACGCAGTATTTT	CAAENHNGGRGSTQYF
few	17	NA	TRBV5-4	TRBJ2-6	TGTGCCAGCAGCTACCCCCCGGAGGGATCTGGGGCCAACGTCCTGACTTTC	CASSYPPEGSGANVLTF
NA	14	NA	TRBV29-1	TRBJ1-2	TGCAGCGTTGAACGGTCTCGGGGCGACTATGGCTACACCTTC	CSVERSRGDYGYTF
few	13	TRBD1	TRBV18	TRBJ1-2	TGTGCCAGCTCGCCTGGACAGGGGAATGGCTACACCTTC	CASSPGQGNGYTF
NA	15	TRBD2	TRBV29-1	TRBJ2-1	TGCAGCGTTAGCCCCGGCGGGAGCTCCTACAATGAGCAGTTCTTC	CSVSPGGSSYNEQFF
NA	16	NA	TRBV28	TRBJ2-4	TGTGCCAGCAGCCGGGGACGGACTATGGCCAAAAACATTCAGTACTTC	CASSRGRTMAKNIQYF
NA	13	NA	TRBV6-1	TRBJ1-5	TGTGCCAGCAGCGTAAGGGGGGATCAGCCCCAGCATTTT	CASSVRGDQPQHF
few	13	TRBD1	TRBV29-1	TRBJ1-5	TGCAGCGTTGTGGCAGGGGGAACTCAGCCCCAGCATTTT	CSVVAGGTQPQHF
few	16	TRBD1	TRBV7-9	TRBJ2-1	TGTGCCAGCAGCTACCGAACCGGACAGGCCTACAATGAGCAGTTCTTC	CASSYRTGQAYNEQFF
NA	13	NA	TRBV7-9	TRBJ2-5	TGTGCCAGCAGCGGCCGGGGCCTGGAGACCCAGTACTTC	CASSGRGLETQYF
few	14	TRBD2	TRBV30	TRBJ2-1	TGTGCCTGGAGTGGACTAGCCTCCTACAATGAGCAGTTCTTC	CAWSGLASYNEQFF
NA	16	NA	TRBV7-9	TRBJ2-5	TGTGCCAGCAGCCCCCCCGTTCTGGTCAAAAAGTGGACCCAGTACTTC	CASSPPVLVKKWTQYF
few	16	TRBD2	TRBV7-9	TRBJ2-2	TGTGCCAGCACCTCTGTGTCCGGGACTAGCAGCGGGGAGCTGTTTTTT	CASTSVSGTSSGELFF
NA	12	NA	TRBV30	TRBJ1-1	TGTGCCTGGAGTGTCTCGGGATCTGAAGCTTTCTTT	CAWSVSGSEAFF